This T cell receptor beta chain was recorded in a study of cytomegalovirus exposure and HLA in healthy donors. General study results and limits: In most subjects, TCR beta sequences reportedly gave accurate predictions of HLA-A and HLA-B alleles. It was reported in a later analysis that an Asian-associated ancestry cluster showed fewer N-insertions than the 666-donor mean. According to an earlier analysis, most TCR beta V segments yielded productive rearrangements about 87% or about 30% of the time.

For this clone: Its antigen is unidentified.

Germline V CDR1 and CDR2: PRHDT, FYEKMQ (reference sequence). CDR3 length: 13 residues. The V end lost 5 bases, the J end lost 2 bases, and 10 bases lay between the germline ends. The PCR contained 60 Vbeta and 13 Jbeta primers. Here immunoSEQ multiplex PCR was the method, and the copy in TCRdb shows in-frame clones only, minus some. Of about 200,000 clones listed, roughly 90% are singletons. This chain connects TRBV13 to TRBJ2-7; tentative D call: TRBD1 (6 bases). Sequencing was performed on PBMCs. The receptor was derived from a woman in her twenties or thirties in good health and CMV-seronegative. In nucleotides, the CDR3 is TGTGCCAGCAGCCTTGGACAGACCTACGAGCAGTACTTC. Amino acids: CASSLGQTYEQYF.